What follows are 8 T cell receptor beta chains derived from one specimen sequenced in a study of glioma-infiltrating T cells after dendritic cell vaccination. The method was immunoSEQ multiplex PCR; TCRdb's version includes in-frame clones alone and lacks a portion of them. The data show about 38,000 clones, about 80% seen once. The input for sequencing was blood, taken before dendritic cell vaccination. The receptors originated from a human donor with glioblastoma.

As to this clone: One junction end disagrees with the germline gene, perhaps due to a read error. V is TRBV7-7 and J is TRBJ1-6; possible D gene TRBD1, 6 bases. Germline assignment: CDR1 SSHAT and CDR2 FNYEAQ (reference sequence). The CDR3 has 13 residues. The CDR3 DNA reads as TGTGCTAGCAGCTTAAACAGGGACTCACCCCTCCACTTT. This gives the protein CASSLNRDSPLHF.

This clone was seen a single time. This chain connects TRBV25-1 to TRBJ1-6, with 9 bases identical to TRBD1. CDR1 is MGHDK, CDR2 SYGVNS, per germline. This CDR3 spans 15 amino acids. V trimming: 2 bases; J trimming: 7 bases; junction bases outside the gene matches: 3. The CDR3 sequence: CASSETGGKNSPLHF. The CDR3 nucleotides are TGTGCCAGCAGTGAAACAGGGGGCAAGAATTCACCCCTCCACTTT.

V is TRBV4-3 and J is TRBJ2-1, with D tentatively TRBD1 (5 bases). Deletions cut 4 bases from V and 2 bases from J, with 12 bases between. The CDR3 has 15 residues. CDR1 and CDR2 (germline): LGHNA, YSLEER. This chain's CDR3 is CASSPGPYTYNEQFF. The CDR3 DNA follows: TGCGCCAGCAGCCCAGGGCCATACACCTACAATGAGCAGTTCTTC.

The chain links TRBV9 to TRBJ2-3, with a tentative D call TRBD2 (7 bases). Germline CDR1 is SGDLS and CDR2 is YYNGEE. The CDR3 has 17 amino acids. Trimming pared 0 bases from V and 3 bases from J, leaving 17 bases between. DNA for the CDR3: TGTGCCAGCAGCGTAGAAATCGGGGGAGGGGGAACAGATACGCAGTATTTT. Amino acids: CASSVEIGGGGTDTQYF.

For the CDR3, the DNA is TGTGCCGTCGACAGGGGGAACTATGGCTACACCTTC. Translated, it gives CAVDRGNYGYTF. The chain links TRBV5-4 to TRBJ1-2, with TRBD1 matching 9 bases. The CDR3 runs 12 residues. V was clipped by 10 bases and J by 2 bases; unmatched bases: 3. CDR1 is SGHNT, CDR2 YYREEE, per germline (reference sequence).

This chain joins TRBV7-9 and TRBJ2-7; a possible D gene is TRBD2 (7 bases). Trimming took off 5 bases at V and 9 bases at J, with 23 bases between the two ends. Germline values: CDR1 SEHNR, CDR2 FQNEAQ (reference sequence). The CDR3 extends over 15 amino acids. CDR3 in DNA: TGTGCCAGCAGCCCTCGTGGACAGCGGGAAGGGATGCAGTACTTC. It yields the protein CASSPRGQREGMQYF.

The J gene is TRBJ2-1, the V gene TRBV7-2; tentatively, D is TRBD2 (6 bases). V was shortened by 5 bases and J by 7 bases, with 21 bases between the two germline ends. This CDR3 is 16 amino acids long. Germline CDR1 reads SGHTA; CDR2 reads FQGNSA. The CDR3 spells CASSLMAGRQGNEQFF. The CDR3 nucleotides read TGTGCCAGCAGCCTTATGGCGGGACGCCAAGGGAATGAGCAGTTCTTC.

The V call is TRBV7-3, the J call TRBJ1-2; 10 bases fit TRBD1. Germline assignment: CDR1 SGHTA and CDR2 FQGTGA. With V trimmed by 5 bases and J by 6 bases, 3 bases remained unmatched. The CDR3 is 13 residues long. The CDR3 sequence is CASSLGTGDGYTF. The CDR3 nucleotides read TGTGCCAGCAGCCTAGGGACAGGGGATGGCTACACCTTC.